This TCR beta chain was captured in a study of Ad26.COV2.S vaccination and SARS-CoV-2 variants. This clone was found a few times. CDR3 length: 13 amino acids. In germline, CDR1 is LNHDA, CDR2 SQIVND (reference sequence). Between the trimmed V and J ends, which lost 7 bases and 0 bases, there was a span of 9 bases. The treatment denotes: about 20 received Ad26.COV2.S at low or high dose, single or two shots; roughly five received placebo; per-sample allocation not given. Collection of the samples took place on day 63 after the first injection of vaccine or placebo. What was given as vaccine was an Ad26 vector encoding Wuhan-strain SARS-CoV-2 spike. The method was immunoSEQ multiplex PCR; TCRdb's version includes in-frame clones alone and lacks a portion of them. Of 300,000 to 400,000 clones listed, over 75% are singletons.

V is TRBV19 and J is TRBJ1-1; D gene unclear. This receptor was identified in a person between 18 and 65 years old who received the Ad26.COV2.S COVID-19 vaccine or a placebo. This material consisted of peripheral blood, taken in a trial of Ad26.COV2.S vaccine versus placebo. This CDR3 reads CASTPRMNTEAFF. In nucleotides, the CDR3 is TGTGCCAGTACCCCTCGGATGAACACTGAAGCTTTCTTT. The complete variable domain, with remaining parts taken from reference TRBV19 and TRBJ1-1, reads DGGITQSPKYLFRKEGQNVTLSCEQNLNHDAMYWYRQDPGQGLRLIYYSQIVNDFQKGDIAEGYSVSREKKESFPLTVTSAQKNPTAFYLCASTPRMNTEAFFGQGTRLTVV.